This T cell receptor beta chain was captured in a study of prognosis after radiotherapy for stage I lung cancer. Study-level background: Squamous cell carcinoma affected more than five patients, adenocarcinoma approximately eleven. Regarding the study as a whole: Patients with distant metastases had lower Shannon entropy after stereotactic body radiation therapy.

From genomic DNA, TCR beta CDR3 was amplified by two-round multiplex PCR. With primers specific to each TRBV and TRBJ gene, the first-round PCR was performed. Using its own MiXCR run on the multiplex PCR reads, TCRdb lists one record per CDR3 protein. The data hold over 20,000 distinct CDR3 sequences, with 35% to 50% observed a single time. This clonotype was seen at least ten times. What it binds is not known. This CDR3 spans 14 amino acids. The germline gives CDR1 ENHRY, CDR2 SYGVKD. The V end was cut by 4 bases, the J end by 2 bases, with 12 bases between. Blood was drawn (around 6.5 milliliters of peripheral blood) at each of two time points.

The chain couples TRBV10-3 to TRBJ2-7, with a possible D match to TRBD2 (6 bases). This clonotype was sampled from a donor aged 50 or older with non-small cell lung cancer. The specimen comprised PBMCs, sampled before or after stereotactic body radiation therapy (not recorded which). The CDR3 loop is CAISAPRGTYEQYF. DNA of the CDR3: TGTGCCATCAGTGCCCCCCGGGGGACCTACGAGCAGTACTTC.